The entry below describes one T cell receptor (beta chain). The entry originates in a study of early stage breast cancer tumors. Study-wide context: Of some 17 invasive breast tumors, around 13 were hormone receptor-positive, HER2-negative.

The germline gives CDR1 LNHDA, CDR2 SQIVND (reference sequence). CDR3 length: 13 amino acids. V lost 1 base, J lost 6 bases, and 8 bases lay in between. Using immunoSEQ multiplex PCR, the repertoire was profiled, and TCRdb retains in-frame clones only, with some absent. The sample has fewer than 30,000 clones; 75% to 85% are singletons. The source of this sequence is a person in their sixties or seventies with breast cancer. The rearrangement uses TRBV19 and TRBJ2-3; D ambiguous. Sample: blood. The CDR3 nucleotides are TGTGCCAGTAGTATAGTGTCAATGGATACGCAGTATTTT. Protein product: CASSIVSMDTQYF.